These T cell receptor beta chains were read from a single sample in a study of T-cell memory formation after mild COVID-19. One entry per CDR3 protein, called by TCRdb with MiXCR from the 5' RACE reads. The repertoire consists of about 290,000 distinct CDR3 sequences, with about 16% occurring once and the leading ten covering 22%. The specimen sequenced was PBMCs or a T cell subset sorted from them (not recorded which). Source of these receptors: a man aged 18 to 29 who had mild COVID-19 (a few samples of this study predate the infection). Cell type and time point are not known. Each CDR3 is given with its conserved first and last residue. A D gene is named only where the DNA matches it firmly. For some rows the clone size is stated as once, few or many, or as a class when expanded; others skip it.

TRBJ2-5,-,TRBV12-3/TRBV12-4,many,CASSWIVGETQYF,TGTGCCAGCAGCTGGATCGTCGGGGAGACCCAGTACTTC
TRBJ2-2,-,TRBV10-3,-,CAISAILDTGELFF,TGTGCCATCAGTGCGATACTGGACACCGGGGAGCTGTTTTTT
TRBJ2-1,TRBD2,TRBV7-2,-,CASSLGPSGVGQFF,TGTGCCAGCAGCTTAGGCCCTAGCGGGGTAGGGCAGTTCTTC
TRBJ1-1,-,TRBV18,-,CASSPPKGRAEAFF,TGTGCCAGCTCACCACCCAAAGGCCGCGCTGAAGCTTTCTTT
TRBJ2-5,TRBD1,TRBV7-8,few,CASGRDSETQYF,TGTGCCAGCGGACGGGACAGTGAGACCCAGTACTTC
TRBJ1-2,TRBD1,TRBV4-3,few,CASSQVQGDPYGYTF,TGCGCCAGCAGCCAAGTACAGGGGGACCCTTATGGCTACACCTTC
TRBJ1-5,-,TRBV29-1,once,CSVLTGNQPQHF,TGCAGCGTTCTGACAGGAAATCAGCCCCAGCATTTT
TRBJ2-7,TRBD1,TRBV7-2,many,CASSLSGTGIPYEQYF,TGTGCCAGCAGCTTAAGTGGGACAGGGATCCCCTACGAGCAGTACTTC
TRBJ1-1,-,TRBV5-6,-,CASSLPTGLTEAFF,TGTGCCAGCAGCTTGCCTACAGGGTTAACTGAAGCTTTCTTT
TRBJ2-5,TRBD2,TRBV7-2,-,CASSLEPAGVTQYF,TGTGCCAGCAGCTTAGAGCCCGCGGGAGTGACCCAGTACTTC
TRBJ1-2,-,TRBV10-3,-,CAISESLDLPGYTF,TGTGCCATCAGTGAGTCGCTGGACCTACCGGGCTACACCTTC
TRBJ1-5,-,TRBV16,few,CASSQSGGGAGGQPQHF,TGTGCCAGCAGCCAATCGGGAGGGGGGGCTGGCGGTCAGCCCCAGCATTTT
TRBJ1-3,-,TRBV18,many,CASSPEQGSGNTIYF,TGTGCCAGCTCACCTGAACAGGGCTCTGGAAACACCATATATTTT